Shown below are 14 T cell receptor beta chains from a single sample sequenced in a study of blood T cell repertoires in COVID-19. Assay: immunoSEQ multiplex PCR; the TCRdb copy retains only in-frame clones and omits some. The table has around 190,000 clones, 75% to 85% seen once. The sequenced material came from peripheral blood. All receptors derive from a human donor in a cohort sampled during active COVID-19.

This clone was found a few times. The genes are TRBV13 and TRBJ2-7, with TRBD2 matching 12 bases. This CDR3 region has 17 residues. The germline V gene encodes CDR1 PRHDT and CDR2 FYEKMQ (reference sequence). Trimming took 5 bases from V and 4 from J; bases not matched to a gene: 12. The CDR3 loop reads CASSVLAGGRTVYEQYF. In nucleotides, the CDR3 is TGTGCCAGCAGCGTCCTAGCGGGAGGGCGTACGGTTTACGAGCAGTACTTC.

This chain connects TRBV19 to TRBJ2-7, with 11 bases fitting TRBD1. The CDR3 totals 16 residues. The V segment lost 6 bases and the J segment 5 bases; nucleotides outside the gene matches: 12. Germline CDR1 and CDR2: LNHDA and SQIVND (reference sequence). CDR3 nucleotides: TGTGCCAGTAGGGCCGGGACAGGGGGAAGGGACAACGAGCAGTACTTC. Protein product: CASRAGTGGRDNEQYF.

This chain uses TRBV10-1 with TRBJ2-7; 7 nucleotides align to TRBD2. Germline V CDR1 and CDR2: WNHNN, SYGVQD (reference sequence). There are 16 residues in the CDR3. The J segment lost 3 bases and the V segment lost 6 bases, leaving 14 bases of the junction unmatched. The CDR3 nucleotides are TGCGCCAGCAGAGCCACAACCGGGAGGACCGTCTACGAGCAGTACTTC. Translation: CASRATTGRTVYEQYF.

V and J are TRBV4-1 and TRBJ1-1; no definite D call. Trimming left V 0 bases short and J 1 base short, with 12 bases between. CDR1 is MGHRA, CDR2 YSYEKL, per germline. The CDR3 totals 16 residues. The CDR3, as DNA: TGCGCCAGCAGCCAAGATGGCGAACCGGGGAACACTGAAGCTTTCTTT. Translation: CASSQDGEPGNTEAFF.

The chain employs TRBV29-1 and TRBJ2-1; possibly TRBD2 for D (6 bases). Germline loops: CDR1 SQVTM, CDR2 ANQGSEA. V was pared by 3 bases and J by 7 bases, with 16 bases between. The CDR3 consists of 14 residues. CDR3 nucleotides: TGCAGCGTTGAGGTGATGGGACTGGGGAATGAGCAGTTCTTC. It is translated as CSVEVMGLGNEQFF.

The genes are TRBV3-1 (or the pseudogene TRBV3-2) and TRBJ1-5, with D perhaps TRBD1 (6 bases). The CDR3 covers 14 residues. Germline CDR1 LGHDT, CDR2 YNNKEL (reference sequence). The germline V and J ends were trimmed by 1 base and 2 bases, with 6 bases remaining between them. In nucleotides, the CDR3 is TGTGCCAGCAGCCAAGGACAGGGCAATCAGCCCCAGCATTTT. The encoded protein is CASSQGQGNQPQHF.

The V and J genes are TRBV30 and TRBJ1-1, with D possibly TRBD1 on 6 matching bases. Trimming removed 4 bases from V and 11 bases from J, with 17 bases in between. Germline V gene lookup returns CDR1 GTSNPN and CDR2 SVGIG (reference sequence). This CDR3 is 12 amino acids long. The CDR3 nucleotides read TGTGCCTGGAACTCACAGGGCAGACGGGCTTTCTTT. Protein product: CAWNSQGRRAFF.

Details on this clone: This sample includes further DNA sequences coding for the same CDR3. The chain uses TRBV5-1 and TRBJ2-2, with 11 nucleotides matching TRBD2. The V gene end was trimmed by 1 base and the J gene end by 2 bases; junction bases not matched to a gene: 1. This CDR3 is 16 amino acids long. CDR1 is SGHRS, CDR2 YFSETQ, per germline. The CDR3 region has the DNA TGCGCCAGCAGCTTGCTAGCGGGAGGAAACACCGGGGAGCTGTTTTTT. Translating gives CASSLLAGGNTGELFF.

The gene calls are TRBV7-8 and TRBJ2-5; 8 bases agree with TRBD2. The CDR3 extends over 17 amino acids. V shed 5 bases and J 5 bases; nucleotides not matched to a gene: 16. Germline V lookup: CDR1 SGHVS, CDR2 FQNEAQ. CDR3 residues: CASSRERPGLVIETQYF. CDR3 nucleotides: TGTGCCAGCAGCCGTGAGAGACCGGGACTAGTTATTGAGACCCAGTACTTC.

The chain has TRBV5-4 and TRBJ2-1, with TRBD2 matching over 13 bases. The CDR3 is 16 amino acids. Per the germline V gene, CDR1 is SGHNT and CDR2 is YYREEE (reference sequence). The ends lost 0 bases at V and 7 bases at J; junction bases unmatched: 4. For the CDR3, the DNA is TGTGCCAGCAGCTTGGGTGGACTAGCGGGAGAAAATGAGCAGTTCTTC. Its translation is CASSLGGLAGENEQFF.

The V and J genes are TRBV28 and TRBJ2-7; 11 bases line up with TRBD1. Germline-derived CDR1 and CDR2 are MDHEN and SYDVKM. V lost 6 bases and J lost 9; bases outside the gene matches: 7. There are 13 residues in the CDR3. The chain's CDR3 is CASRGQGGRSQYF. The CDR3 coding sequence is TGTGCCAGCAGGGGACAGGGGGGAAGGTCGCAGTACTTC.

The gene calls are TRBV30 and TRBJ2-3; 9 bases line up with TRBD2. The germline V gene has CDR1 GTSNPN and CDR2 SVGIG (reference sequence). V lost 4 bases and J lost 4; bases outside the gene matches: 9. This CDR3 is built from 15 residues. The CDR3 bases are TGTGCCTGGAATGTAGGCGCGGGAGGGGCAGATACGCAGTATTTT. It is translated as CAWNVGAGGADTQYF.

V gene TRBV6-5 combines with J gene TRBJ1-5; TRBD1 might be the D (6 bases). The germline CDR1 and CDR2 sequences are MNHEY and SVGAGI. The CDR3 is 14 residues long. V was cut by 6 bases and J by 2 bases, with 11 bases left in between. The CDR3 reads CASSAEGGNQPQHF. In DNA, the CDR3 is TGTGCCAGCAGCGCCGAGGGGGGCAATCAGCCCCAGCATTTT.

The gene calls are TRBV7-2 and TRBJ2-1; 11 bases are shared with TRBD2. Germline V lookup: CDR1 SGHTA, CDR2 FQGNSA. The CDR3 sequence is 16 residues long. V was clipped by 7 bases and J by 5 bases; unmatched bases: 10. CDR3 sequence (DNA): TGTGCCAGCATCCCAGGGCTGGGACTAGCGGACAATGAGCAGTTCTTC. Translating it yields CASIPGLGLADNEQFF.